This TCR beta chain was sequenced for a study of blood T cell repertoires in COVID-19. Turning to the study itself: COVID-19 samples collected from the United States, Italy and Spain covered acute and convalescent phases. In each case, the material was cDNA or gDNA derived from T cells, B-cell-depleted T cells, or PBMCs.

There are 14 residues in the CDR3. The V segment lost 6 bases and the J segment 3 bases; nucleotides outside the gene matches: 5. CDR1 and CDR2 (germline): SGHAT, FQNNGV. As originally analysed: Amplifying reference gene primers gave estimates of nucleated cell counts. The protocol was immunoSEQ multiplex PCR, while the TCRdb copy is restricted to in-frame clones and leaves out a portion. That table is the source of V, J and clone size, and D and trimming were worked out from the DNA. Seen here are 150,000 to 200,000 clones, 60% to 85% observed once, and the top ten hold 8% to 9.5%. Specimen: peripheral blood. V usage is TRBV11-2 and J usage is TRBJ1-1, with TRBD1 matching over 9 bases. This clonotype was sampled from a man in his sixties with acute or convalescent COVID-19. DNA of the CDR3: TGTGCCAGCAGTTCATACAGGGGGCACACTGAAGCTTTCTTT. Translated: CASSSYRGHTEAFF.